This TCR beta chain is drawn from a study of shared clonotypes between healthy human individuals. The study's findings and limits: Naive CD4 clonotypes were shared across a handful of donors at roughly 5.5%. It was expected that sequencing depth would affect clonotype sharing among donors.

Germline V gene lookup returns CDR1 MDHEN and CDR2 SYDVKM. V was shortened by 6 bases and J by 10 bases, with 15 bases between the two germline ends. This CDR3 spans 12 amino acids. In regard to this clone: Its antigen is as yet unknown.

Profiled with immunoSEQ multiplex PCR; TCRdb holds only in-frame clones, not every one. The sample shows approximately 180,000 clones, over 85% of them seen only once. Input material: naive CD4+ T cells sorted from blood. As to subset: CD45RA+ positively selected. The chain joins TRBV28 to TRBJ1-1; weak D call: TRBD1 (6 bases). The sequence came from a woman between 25 and 40 years old in good health. CDR3 coding DNA: TGTGCCAGCAGGGCAAATGAGGGGGTAGCTTTCTTT. This gives the protein CASRANEGVAFF. The full variable domain, completed using reference TRBV28 and TRBJ1-1, is DVKVTQSSRYLVKRTGEKVFLECVQDMDHENMFWYRQDPGLGLRLIYFSYDVKMKEKGDIPEGYSVSREKKERFSLILESASTNQTSMYLCASRANEGVAFFGQGTRLTVV.